Sequencing of this TCR beta chain was carried out in a study of tissue T cells after allogeneic stem cell transplantation. This clone was found a few times. Antigen: not known. Genes and germline are mouse. The read terminates 1 residue ahead of where the CDR3 ends, so the germline J gene completes it. Study-wide points: Blood and spleen captured only part of the tissue TCR repertoire.

This CDR3 is built from 14 residues. Trimming pared 6 bases from V and 0 bases from J, leaving 8 bases between. Germline CDR1 reads KGHPV; CDR2 reads FQNQEV (reference sequence). Profiling relied on immunoSEQ multiplex PCR, and the TCRdb table lists in-frame clones only, not all of them. The data show roughly 7,300 clones, 50% to 55% seen once. This sample's time point: mouse harvest day 7 after allogeneic transplant. The graft held 10^6 splenic CD5+ T cells and 10^7 T-cell-depleted bone marrow cells. The sequence derives from a female BALB/c mouse given C57BL/6 T cells with graft-versus-host disease after an allogeneic hematopoietic cell transplant. The sample was gut tissue. The gene calls are TRBV26 and TRBJ2-2; TRBD1 or TRBD2 may be the D gene (5 bases each). CDR3 bases read: TGTGCCAGCAGGGGGACCGCAAACACCGGGCAGCTCTAC. Its translation: CASRGTANTGQLY. The whole CDR3 reads CASRGTANTGQLYF.